The 8 T cell receptor beta chains in this list originate from one sample, sequenced in a study of blood T cell repertoires in COVID-19 (dated by TCRdb to 2020 to 2021). Library construction relied on the immunoSEQ multiplex PCR assay. Not all clones reach the TCRdb copy of this immuneACCESS table, which keeps in-frame sequences only. Checked studies attribute under half of the gap to unresolved V genes and leave the rest unexplained. In this sample the table shows tens of thousands of clones, 86% of which occur a single time. The top ten hold 25% to 30% of the sample. The material sequenced was peripheral blood. The receptors were gathered from a human donor in a cohort sampled during active COVID-19.

About this clone: At the DNA level, this CDR3 is encoded by other sequences in the same sample as well. The V call is TRBV28, the J call TRBJ2-1, with 9 bases identical to TRBD1. V shed 5 bases, J shed 0 bases, and the junction held 14 bases outside the gene matches. The CDR3 length is 19 residues. Germline V lookup: CDR1 MDHEN, CDR2 SYDVKM. In DNA, the CDR3 is TGTGCCAGCAGTGTGGCGACCGGGACAGGGCGAGGCTCCTACAATGAGCAGTTCTTC. Its translation: CASSVATGTGRGSYNEQFF.

This chain uses TRBV19 with TRBJ2-7; no reliable D call. This CDR3 contains 13 residues. Trimming took off 4 bases at V and 6 bases at J, with 13 bases between the two ends. Germline values: CDR1 LNHDA, CDR2 SQIVND (reference sequence). The CDR3 sequence is CASSTLRKAEQYF. DNA for the CDR3: TGTGCCAGTAGTACCTTGAGGAAGGCCGAGCAGTACTTC.

The rearrangement uses TRBV27 and TRBJ2-7; the match to TRBD2 covers 13 bases. The CDR3 consists of 15 residues. Germline CDR1 MNHEY, CDR2 SMNVEV (reference sequence). Germline trimming cut 9 bases from V and 2 bases from J; bases unmatched to any gene: 7. The CDR3 sequence is CASRTSGGVPYEQYF. The CDR3 coding sequence is TGTGCCAGTAGGACTAGCGGGGGCGTCCCCTACGAGCAGTACTTC.

The chain carries TRBV19 and TRBJ2-1; weak D call: TRBD1 (6 bases). CDR1 and CDR2 from the germline V gene are LNHDA and SQIVND (reference sequence). The CDR3 consists of 13 residues. Trimming took off 6 bases at V and 13 bases at J, with 19 bases between the two ends. The CDR3 coding sequence is TGTGCCAGTAGAGTGACAGGAGTCCCAGTCCAGTTCTTC. This sequence encodes CASRVTGVPVQFF. The entire variable domain, with the rest obtained from reference TRBV19 and TRBJ2-1, is as follows: DGGITQSPKYLFRKEGQNVTLSCEQNLNHDAMYWYRQDPGQGLRLIYYSQIVNDFQKGDIAEGYSVSREKKESFPLTVTSAQKNPTAFYLCASRVTGVPVQFFGPGTRLTVL.

The chain combines TRBV7-8 with TRBJ1-5; 8 bases are shared with TRBD1. V lost 5 bases and J lost 6; bases outside the gene matches: 9. Germline V gene lookup returns CDR1 SGHVS and CDR2 FQNEAQ. The CDR3 totals 15 residues. This CDR3 is CASSQDRVGSQPQHF. As DNA, the CDR3 is TGTGCCAGCAGCCAGGACAGGGTAGGATCTCAGCCCCAGCATTTT.

This chain links TRBV12-5 with TRBJ1-1; TRBD1 matches at 9 bases. The CDR3 is 16 amino acids. The germline gives CDR1 LGHNT, CDR2 FRNRAP. Trimming at V came to 5 bases and at J to 3 bases, leaving 10 bases not matched to a gene. The CDR3 loop is CASGKTGGIGYTEAFF. CDR3 bases: TGTGCTAGTGGTAAAACAGGGGGCATAGGGTACACTGAAGCTTTCTTT.

This rearrangement joins TRBV5-4 to TRBJ1-4, with D tentatively TRBD1 (6 bases). Germline values: CDR1 SGHNT, CDR2 YYREEE (reference sequence). Trimming removed 4 bases at V and 5 bases at J, with 15 bases between. This CDR3 is built from 15 residues. The CDR3 region has the DNA TGTGCCAGCAGCCGAGTGACCACAGGGAATGAAAAACTGTTTTTT. Translation gives CASSRVTTGNEKLFF.

This clone was detected only once. The chain links TRBV29-1 to TRBJ2-7, with D possibly TRBD2 on 5 matching bases. The germline V and J ends were trimmed by 4 bases and 6 bases, with 16 bases remaining between them. CDR1 and CDR2 (germline): SQVTM, ANQGSEA. The CDR3 contains 13 residues. CDR3: CSVGAGRGGEQYF. The CDR3, as DNA: TGCAGCGTTGGGGCGGGTCGGGGTGGCGAGCAGTACTTC.